These 24 T cell receptor beta chains share one sample of origin, sequenced in a study of early stage breast cancer tumors. Some clones are missing from TCRdb's copy, which holds only in-frame ones; the method was immunoSEQ multiplex PCR. The sample lists tens of thousands of clones, 70% to 75% occurring once. Input material: blood. The receptors here all came from a person in their 40s with breast cancer.

The chain uses TRBV28 and TRBJ1-1, with a possible D match to TRBD1 (5 bases). The V and J ends lost 3 bases and 10 bases respectively, with 21 bases between them. This CDR3 has 15 amino acids. CDR1 is MDHEN, CDR2 SYDVKM, per germline. CDR3 residues: CASSFTLLERGAAFF. The CDR3 DNA reads as TGTGCCAGCAGTTTCACTTTGTTGGAGAGGGGCGCAGCTTTCTTT.

This clone has just a few counts. V usage is TRBV10-3 and J usage is TRBJ1-2; D is ambiguous. The CDR3 contains 14 residues. Trimming stripped 0 bases from V and 2 bases from J, with 7 bases between. Looked up from germline, CDR1 is ENHRY and CDR2 is SYGVKD. Written as DNA, the CDR3 is TGTGCCATCAGTGAGTCCACAGTAAACTATGGCTACACCTTC. Its translation is CAISESTVNYGYTF.

The chain carries TRBV7-2 and TRBJ1-5, with a weak D call TRBD1 (5 bases). CDR1 and CDR2 from the germline V gene are SGHTA and FQGNSA. Trimming stripped 3 bases from V and 6 bases from J, with 12 bases between. This CDR3 has 14 residues. DNA of the CDR3: TGTGCCAGCAGCTTTAAAGGGGAGGGTCAGCCCCAGCATTTT. This encodes CASSFKGEGQPQHF. The variable domain in full, with the rest retrieved from reference TRBV7-2 and TRBJ1-5, is GAGVSQSPSNKVTEKGKDVELRCDPISGHTALYWYRQSLGQGLEFLIYFQGNSAPDKSGLPSDRFSAERTGGSVSTLTIQRTQQEDSAVYLCASSFKGEGQPQHFGDGTRLSIL.

This chain joins TRBV19 and TRBJ2-1; no definite D call. V was trimmed by 5 bases and J by 7 bases, leaving 12 bases between them. Per the germline V gene, CDR1 is LNHDA and CDR2 is SQIVND (reference sequence). The CDR3 length is 13 residues. The CDR3 loop is CASSPRRGNEQFF. The CDR3 DNA sequence: TGTGCCAGTAGTCCCAGGCGAGGTAATGAGCAGTTCTTC.

This clone was found a few times. The chain has TRBV30 and TRBJ1-1; 10 bases map to TRBD1. J gave up 4 bases and V 4 bases, and 12 bases lay outside the gene matches. Germline V gives CDR1 GTSNPN, CDR2 SVGIG (reference sequence). The CDR3 spans 16 residues. The CDR3 protein is CAWMGSGTGALTEAFF. CDR3 sequence (DNA): TGTGCCTGGATGGGGTCCGGGACAGGGGCCCTCACTGAAGCTTTCTTT.

The chain combines TRBV19 with TRBJ2-1; perhaps TRBD2 as D (6 bases). Germline loops: CDR1 LNHDA, CDR2 SQIVND (reference sequence). The V gene lost 0 bases and the J gene lost 4 bases, with 13 bases spanning the gap. The CDR3 is made up of 16 amino acids. The CDR3 reads CASSIDVSGSYNEQFF. CDR3 nucleotide sequence: TGTGCCAGTAGTATAGATGTTAGCGGTTCGTACAATGAGCAGTTCTTC.

The chain links TRBV4-2 to TRBJ1-3; D unresolved. V dropped 4 bases and J dropped 1 base, with 11 bases sitting between them. CDR3 size: 15 residues. Germline CDR1 reads LGHNA; CDR2 reads YNFKEQ. The CDR3: CASSLSPESGNTIYF. The CDR3 DNA follows: TGTGCCAGCAGCCTCTCCCCCGAATCTGGAAACACCATATATTTT.

The chain has TRBV6-5 and TRBJ2-7; unclear D gene. CDR3 length: 15 residues. V lost 6 bases and J 6 bases, leaving 21 bases between the germline ends. Germline lookup yields CDR1 MNHEY and CDR2 SVGAGI. DNA for the CDR3: TGTGCCAGCAGCCTCGCGCTAAGGCTGAGAGGCGAGCAGTACTTC. Protein product: CASSLALRLRGEQYF.

The chain employs TRBV19 and TRBJ2-4, with D possibly being TRBD1 (6 bases). The CDR3 has 13 residues. In germline, CDR1 is LNHDA, CDR2 SQIVND (reference sequence). V lost 6 bases and J lost 5, with 11 bases in between. The CDR3 is CASSLYRENIQYF. The CDR3 nucleotides are TGTGCCAGTAGCCTATACAGGGAAAACATTCAGTACTTC.

The rearrangement links TRBV4-3 to TRBJ2-1, with TRBD1 identical over 7 bases. V lost 5 bases, J lost 2 bases, and 6 bases stayed unmatched. Germline loops: CDR1 LGHNA, CDR2 YSLEER. CDR3 size: 15 residues. This CDR3 is CASSGKGQTYNEQFF. The CDR3 bases are TGCGCCAGCAGCGGAAAGGGACAGACCTACAATGAGCAGTTCTTC.

V is TRBV15 and J is TRBJ2-3; D is uncertain. There are 15 residues in the CDR3. With 9 bases removed from V and 2 bases from J, the gap between germline ends came to 18 bases. Germline V gives CDR1 LNHNV, CDR2 YYDKDF (reference sequence). In DNA, the CDR3 is TGTGCCACGGCCCAGACCCCCGGCTCCACAGATACGCAGTATTTT. Translated: CATAQTPGSTDTQYF. Variable domain in full (rest from reference TRBV15 and TRBJ2-3): DAMVIQNPRYQVTQFGKPVTLSCSQTLNHNVMYWYQQKSSQAPKLLFHYYDKDFNNEADTPDNFQSRRPNTSFCFLDIRSPGLGDTAMYLCATAQTPGSTDTQYFGPGTRLTVL.

This clone was seen more than once but under ten times. This rearrangement joins TRBV4-1 to TRBJ2-3; TRBD1 aligns across 8 bases. Per germline, CDR1 MGHRA and CDR2 YSYEKL. The length of the CDR3 is 15 residues. Trimming cost V 4 bases and J 2 bases; bases outside gene matches: 5. CDR3 sequence (DNA): TGCGCCAGCAGCCGCTCGGGACAGGACACAGATACGCAGTATTTT. Translating gives CASSRSGQDTDTQYF.

The chain carries TRBV5-5 and TRBJ1-1; D gene unclear. The CDR3 consists of 13 residues. Germline values: CDR1 SGHKS, CDR2 YYEKEE (reference sequence). Deletions cut 4 bases from V and 10 bases from J, with 17 bases between. The CDR3 DNA reads as TGTGCCAGCAGCCTCGACACGTTAATCGGAGCTTTCTTT. Translated, it gives CASSLDTLIGAFF.

This CDR3 is CASSTDWGHGLAGALFDEQFF. The DNA for the CDR3 is TGTGCCAGCTCAACAGACTGGGGACATGGACTAGCGGGAGCCTTGTTTGATGAGCAGTTCTTC. V gene TRBV18 combines with J gene TRBJ2-1; 13 bases are shared with TRBD2. The CDR3 covers 21 residues. In germline, CDR1 is KGHSH, CDR2 LQKENI. Losses at the gene ends were 5 bases for V and 8 bases for J; bases not matched to a gene: 24.

V and J are TRBV7-9 and TRBJ1-2; unclear D gene. Per germline, CDR1 SEHNR and CDR2 FQNEAQ (reference sequence). The CDR3 spans 14 residues. V was clipped by 4 bases and J by 4 bases, with 13 bases between them. CDR3 amino acids: CASSYPQQSYGYTF. CDR3 in DNA: TGTGCCAGCAGCTACCCCCAACAAAGCTATGGCTACACCTTC.

V is TRBV6-5 and J is TRBJ1-1, with D maybe TRBD1 (5 bases). The CDR3 is 14 amino acids. Germline V CDR1 and CDR2: MNHEY, SVGAGI. Deletions cut 7 bases from V and 5 bases from J, with 17 bases between. CDR3 coding DNA: TGTGCCAGCAACCTTCGAGGGGATAATACTGAAGCTTTCTTT. This gives the protein CASNLRGDNTEAFF.

The rearrangement links TRBV7-9 to TRBJ2-3; 13 nucleotides match TRBD2. Looked up from germline, CDR1 is SEHNR and CDR2 is FQNEAQ (reference sequence). V trimming: 1 base; J trimming: 0 bases; junction bases outside the gene matches: 7. The length of the CDR3 is 19 residues. CDR3 residues: CASSLGLAGGAASTDTQYF. CDR3 nucleotide sequence: TGTGCCAGCAGCTTAGGACTAGCGGGAGGTGCCGCTAGCACAGATACGCAGTATTTT.

This rearrangement joins TRBV2 to TRBJ1-4; TRBD1 is a possible D gene (5 bases). V was clipped by 3 bases and J by 3 bases, with 14 bases between them. Germline-derived CDR1 and CDR2 are SNHLY and FYNNEI. This CDR3 contains 16 residues. This CDR3 reads CASSEAGSTPNEKLFF. The CDR3 nucleotides read TGTGCCAGCAGTGAGGCAGGGTCCACCCCTAATGAAAAACTGTTTTTT.

The rearrangement links TRBV2 to TRBJ1-1; D not certain. This CDR3 is built from 12 residues. Germline CDR1 and CDR2: SNHLY and FYNNEI. V was pared by 5 bases and J by 1 base, with 5 bases between. This CDR3 reads CASSLQNTEAFF. CDR3 nucleotide sequence: TGTGCCAGCAGTTTACAGAACACTGAAGCTTTCTTT. Using reference TRBV2 and TRBJ1-1 for the parts outside the CDR3, the full variable domain is EPEVTQTPSHQVTQMGQEVILRCVPISNHLYFYWYRQILGQKVEFLVSFYNNEISEKSEIFDDQFSVERPDGSNFTLKIRSTKLEDSAMYFCASSLQNTEAFFGQGTRLTVV.

A word on this clone: This sample includes further DNA sequences coding for the same CDR3. The chain recombines TRBV9 with TRBJ2-2, with D uncertain. This CDR3 has 11 residues. From germline, CDR1 is SGDLS and CDR2 YYNGEE. V was trimmed by 0 bases and J by 6 bases, leaving 0 bases between them. The CDR3 protein is CASSVAGELFF. The CDR3 DNA reads TGTGCCAGCAGCGTAGCCGGGGAGCTGTTTTTT.

The chain uses TRBV20-1 and TRBJ2-1; D is uncertain. The CDR3 loop spans 11 amino acids. Germline-derived CDR1 and CDR2 are DFQATT and SNEGSKA (reference sequence). Trimming took off 5 bases at V and 10 bases at J, with 12 bases between the two ends. This CDR3 is CSAPDRREQFF. Here the CDR3 DNA reads TGCAGTGCTCCGGACCGACGGGAGCAGTTCTTC.

This clone showed up just a few times. The chain links TRBV2 to TRBJ1-1, with D unclear. Germline CDR1 is SNHLY and CDR2 is FYNNEI. The CDR3 spans 13 residues. The V end was cut by 6 bases, the J end by 0 bases, with 8 bases between. The CDR3 loop reads CASRNELNTEAFF. CDR3 nucleotide sequence: TGTGCCAGCAGGAATGAATTGAACACTGAAGCTTTCTTT.

The V and J genes are TRBV7-3 and TRBJ2-1; possibly TRBD1 for D (6 bases). Germline-derived CDR1 and CDR2 are SGHTA and FQGTGA. This CDR3 is 13 amino acids long. V lost 6 bases and J 9 bases, leaving 15 bases between the germline ends. The CDR3 DNA sequence: TGTGCCAGCAGTCTCAACGGCAGGGGTGAGCAGTTCTTC. Protein: CASSLNGRGEQFF.

This chain uses TRBV30 with TRBJ1-1, with D unresolved. CDR1 is GTSNPN and CDR2 is SVGIG in the germline V gene (reference sequence). V shed 2 bases and J shed 8 bases, with 9 bases lying between them. CDR3 length: 11 amino acids. The CDR3 sequence: CAWSSLLEAFF. CDR3 sequence (DNA): TGTGCCTGGAGTAGTCTCTTGGAAGCTTTCTTT.